This T cell receptor (beta chain) was identified in a study of T-cell reconstitution after alpha-beta-depleted transplantation in children. There are 12 residues in the CDR3. Trimming left V 6 bases short and J 4 bases short, with 8 bases between. CDR1 is SGHDT, CDR2 YYEEEE, per germline. To note about this clonotype: Its antigen is as yet unknown.

Overall study results and limits: Newly produced T cells mostly accounted for T-cell counts and diversity one year post-transplant. As was reported, about two months after transplant, alpha-beta T cells came from several hundred expanded graft clones.

Unique molecular identifiers were built into the TCRbeta library. MiXCR was run by TCRdb on the PCR reads, yielding one entry per CDR3 protein. The data contain about 440,000 distinct CDR3 sequences, around two fifths of them singletons. The TCR originated in a girl aged 2-10 years with aplastic anemia, due to receive a stem cell transplant. V and J are TRBV5-6 and TRBJ2-1; D gene unclear. The sequences come from PBMCs, collected before TCRalphabeta/CD19-depleted stem cell transplant. This CDR3 reads CASNDGYNEQFF. The CDR3 DNA sequence: TGTGCCAGCAACGACGGATACAATGAGCAGTTCTTC.